Reported below is one T cell receptor (beta chain). The CDR3 is 15 residues long. The V gene's germline CDR1 is MDHEN and CDR2 SYDVKM. V shed 3 bases and J 6 bases; nucleotides not matched to a gene: 4. Some clones are missing from TCRdb's copy, which holds only in-frame ones; the method was immunoSEQ multiplex PCR. The sample lists about 410,000 clones, approximately 91% occurring once. Patients from Seattle were sampled longitudinally, starting during active infection. The data were obtained in a study of blood T cell repertoires in COVID-19. Looking at the study overall: Samples of COVID-19 (acute and convalescent) were obtained from the United States, Italy and Spain.

This clonotype was obtained from a woman in her forties with COVID-19, enrolled during active disease. The chain links TRBV28 to TRBJ1-6; 8 nucleotides align to TRBD1. The sequencing input was peripheral blood. In nucleotides, the CDR3 is TGTGCCAGCAGTTTTCGGGACAGGTTTAATTCACCCCTCCACTTT. Its translation: CASSFRDRFNSPLHF.